This passage covers 18 T cell receptor beta chains from one sample sequenced in a study of cytomegalovirus exposure and HLA in healthy donors. The study ran its PCR with 60 Vbeta and 13 Jbeta primers. Data came from immunoSEQ multiplex PCR; TCRdb stores just in-frame clones and leaves some out. The table records 110,000 to 150,000 clones, around 85% of them present only once. The sequenced material came from PBMCs. These receptor sequences come from a woman aged 45-65 years in good health and CMV-seropositive.

The rearrangement joins TRBV7-3 to TRBJ2-3; maybe TRBD2 (5 bases). V lost 4 bases to trimming and J lost 2 bases, with 10 bases between them. This CDR3 has 14 amino acids. Germline-derived CDR1 and CDR2 are SGHTA and FQGTGA. The CDR3 nucleotides are TGTGCCAGCAGCTCGGACGGGAACACAGATACGCAGTATTTT. It specifies CASSSDGNTDTQYF.

J is TRBJ1-1 and V is TRBV4-3; no clear D gene. The CDR3 sequence is 14 residues long. V shed 1 base and J shed 6 bases, with 12 bases lying between them. CDR1 LGHNA and CDR2 YSLEER come from the germline V gene. CDR3 nucleotides: TGCGCCAGCAGCCAAGGTTTCCTCAGGTCTGAAGCTTTCTTT. Encoded protein: CASSQGFLRSEAFF.

V usage is TRBV29-1 and J usage is TRBJ1-2; no clear D gene. The V end lost 0 bases, the J end lost 7 bases, and 15 bases lay between the germline ends. CDR3 length: 14 residues. Germline CDR1 is SQVTM and CDR2 is ANQGSEA. The DNA of the CDR3 is TGCAGCGTTGAAGATGAGAGGCGGCTCTCTGGCTACACCTTC. Translating gives CSVEDERRLSGYTF.

The V gene is TRBV4-2, the J gene TRBJ2-5, with 12 bases lining up with TRBD2. The J segment lost 5 bases and the V segment lost 4 bases, leaving 8 bases of the junction unmatched. Germline V gene sequence: CDR1 LGHNA, CDR2 YNFKEQ. The CDR3 is 16 residues long. DNA of the CDR3: TGTGCCAGCAGCCCTCTAGCGGGGGGGCCGGGGGAGACCCAGTACTTC. Its protein is CASSPLAGGPGETQYF.

J is TRBJ1-2 and V is TRBV6-5; D unclear. CDR1 is MNHEY and CDR2 is SVGAGI in the germline V gene. V lost 6 bases and J 6 bases, leaving 14 bases between the germline ends. The CDR3 consists of 13 residues. CDR3 sequence reads: CASSRTWRDGYTF. CDR3 nucleotide sequence: TGTGCCAGCAGCCGCACGTGGAGGGATGGCTACACCTTC.

The genes are TRBV18 and TRBJ2-3; a possible D gene is TRBD1 (5 bases). This CDR3 region has 15 residues. CDR1 and CDR2 from the germline V gene are KGHSH and LQKENI. V was clipped by 0 bases and J by 6 bases, with 13 bases between them. The CDR3 here is CASSPPSQTADTQYF. The CDR3 DNA reads TGTGCCAGCTCACCACCGTCCCAGACAGCTGATACGCAGTATTTT.

V usage is TRBV6-6 and J usage is TRBJ1-6, with D possibly being TRBD1 (5 bases). V lost 2 bases to trimming and J lost 6 bases, with 8 bases between them. The germline gives CDR1 MNHNY, CDR2 SVGAGI (reference sequence). There are 14 residues in the CDR3. DNA for the CDR3: TGTGCCAGCAGTTACCAGGGTGGTAATTCACCCCTCCACTTT. As protein: CASSYQGGNSPLHF.

V gene TRBV7-9 combines with J gene TRBJ1-3, with 7 nucleotides matching TRBD1. The V segment lost 4 bases and the J segment 4 bases; nucleotides outside the gene matches: 13. Germline assignment: CDR1 SEHNR and CDR2 FQNEAQ (reference sequence). The CDR3 length is 17 residues. The CDR3 sequence: CASSYHRTGPKGNTIYF. For the CDR3, the DNA is TGTGCCAGCAGCTACCATCGGACAGGCCCGAAAGGAAACACCATATATTTT.

This chain links TRBV7-2 with TRBJ2-3, with D possibly matching TRBD2 (6 bases). From germline, CDR1 is SGHTA and CDR2 FQGNSA. Trimming left V 8 bases short and J 2 bases short, with 17 bases between. The CDR3 is made up of 15 amino acids. CDR3 bases: TGTGCCAGCTCCGGCCCAACTAGCTACACAGATACGCAGTATTTT. The encoded protein is CASSGPTSYTDTQYF.

V is TRBV7-2 and J is TRBJ2-2, with 11 bases fitting TRBD1. The CDR3 has 15 residues. Germline V gene lookup returns CDR1 SGHTA and CDR2 FQGNSA. With V trimmed by 5 bases and J by 5 bases, 4 bases remained unmatched. In DNA, the CDR3 is TGTGCCAGCAGCGTCGGGACAGGGGGGACCGGGGAGCTGTTTTTT. Translated: CASSVGTGGTGELFF.

This clone was seen a few times. This CDR3 is CASSLERGGLDTQYF. CDR3 sequence (DNA): TGTGCCAGCAGCTTAGAACGCGGGGGTTTAGATACGCAGTATTTT. The genes are TRBV11-2 and TRBJ2-3; 7 bases are a match to TRBD2. J lost 5 bases, V lost 0 bases, and 5 bases had no gene match. CDR1 is SGHAT, CDR2 FQNNGV, per germline. This CDR3 has 15 amino acids.

This chain connects TRBV4-2 to TRBJ2-7, with 12 bases that match TRBD2. V was clipped by 6 bases and J by 5 bases; unmatched bases: 8. CDR3 length equals 15 residues. The germline V gene has CDR1 LGHNA and CDR2 YNFKEQ. The CDR3 loop reads CASSETSGGPNEQYF. The DNA of the CDR3 is TGTGCCAGCAGTGAGACTAGCGGGGGCCCCAACGAGCAGTACTTC.

The chain couples TRBV4-3 to TRBJ1-1; no definite D call. V was cut by 0 bases and J by 1 base, with 9 bases left in between. The germline V gene has CDR1 LGHNA and CDR2 YSLEER. The CDR3 has 15 amino acids. This chain's CDR3 is CASSQDSGENTEAFF. CDR3 nucleotide sequence: TGCGCCAGCAGCCAAGATTCCGGGGAGAACACTGAAGCTTTCTTT.

The chain employs TRBV29-1 and TRBJ1-1; D remains ambiguous. The germline V gene encodes CDR1 SQVTM and CDR2 ANQGSEA. V lost 3 bases and J 6 bases, leaving 11 bases between the germline ends. This CDR3 contains 12 residues. In DNA, the CDR3 is TGCAGCGTTGAGGCCTCGAGCGCTGAAGCTTTCTTT. This sequence encodes CSVEASSAEAFF.

The J gene is TRBJ2-5, the V gene TRBV28; 10 bases line up with TRBD2. The germline CDR1 and CDR2 sequences are MDHEN and SYDVKM. The CDR3 covers 19 residues. With 7 bases clipped from V and 3 bases from J, the junction kept 20 bases outside the gene matches. The CDR3, as DNA: TGTGCCAGCAACCCCCTAGCGGGGGAAACGCGGGGGACCGAAGAGACCCAGTACTTC. Encoded protein: CASNPLAGETRGTEETQYF.

The chain carries TRBV10-3 and TRBJ2-2; 15 nucleotides align to TRBD2. The CDR3 is 19 residues long. Losses at the gene ends were 4 bases for V and 0 bases for J; bases not matched to a gene: 6. Germline values: CDR1 ENHRY, CDR2 SYGVKD. In nucleotides, the CDR3 is TGTGCCATCAGTGCAGGGGGACTAGCGGGGGGCGCGAACACCGGGGAGCTGTTTTTT. Translated, it gives CAISAGGLAGGANTGELFF.

This clone was counted only a few times. This chain links TRBV25-1 with TRBJ2-7, with 9 bases lining up with TRBD1. Trimming removed 1 base from V and 2 bases from J; junction bases left unmatched: 6. Germline V lookup: CDR1 MGHDK, CDR2 SYGVNS. The CDR3 spans 16 residues. The CDR3 DNA follows: TGTGCCAGCAGTGAATCGTCGACAGGGGGGCCCTACGAGCAGTACTTC. It specifies CASSESSTGGPYEQYF.

This sequence joins TRBV28 and TRBJ2-7, with D possibly TRBD1 on 6 matching bases. Trimming took 4 bases from V and 0 from J, leaving 22 bases between them. The CDR3 is 18 amino acids. Germline values: CDR1 MDHEN, CDR2 SYDVKM. CDR3 loop: CASSSARRGRGSSYEQYF. The CDR3, as DNA: TGTGCCAGCAGTTCGGCCCGCCGGGGCAGGGGCAGCTCCTACGAGCAGTACTTC.